One sample yielded the 17 T cell receptor beta chains listed below, sequenced in a study of T cell responses to AZD1222 COVID-19 vaccine. Generated by immunoSEQ multiplex PCR, the TCRdb table keeps only in-frame clones and is missing some. The sample has approximately 190,000 clones, approximately 91% seen once. Here the sequenced sample was peripheral blood, taken on day 0 of AZD1222 vaccination. These receptors were collected from an adult in good health.

Written as DNA, the CDR3 is TGCGCCAGCAGCTTGGATGGGGGAACTAATGAAAAACTGTTTTTT. Encoded protein: CASSLDGGTNEKLFF. The J gene is TRBJ1-4, the V gene TRBV5-1; D may be TRBD1 (5 bases). V lost 0 bases and J 1 base, leaving 7 bases between the germline ends. Germline assignment: CDR1 SGHRS and CDR2 YFSETQ. This CDR3 contains 15 residues.

This chain connects TRBV20-1 to TRBJ2-6; weak D call: TRBD2 (5 bases). Germline V gene lookup returns CDR1 DFQATT and CDR2 SNEGSKA (reference sequence). Deletions cut 6 bases from V and 2 bases from J, with 11 bases between. The CDR3 is 14 amino acids. CDR3 nucleotides: TGCAGTGCAAGTGAGGGCACTGGGGCCAACGTCCTGACTTTC. This sequence encodes CSASEGTGANVLTF.

The chain uses TRBV7-3 and TRBJ2-5; the D is unclear. This CDR3 has 13 residues. Between the trimmed V and J ends, which lost 5 bases and 5 bases, there was a span of 12 bases. Germline V gene data show CDR1 as SGHTA and CDR2 as FQGTGA. The CDR3 sequence: CASSATTRETQYF. The CDR3 DNA reads TGTGCCAGCAGCGCGACGACCCGGGAGACCCAGTACTTC. Combining the CDR3 with reference TRBV7-3 and TRBJ2-5 gives the whole variable domain GAGVSQTPSNKVTEKGKYVELRCDPISGHTALYWYRQSLGQGPEFLIYFQGTGAADDSGLPNDRFFAVRPEGSVSTLKIQRTERGDSAVYLCASSATTRETQYFGPGTRLLVL.

This chain uses TRBV19 with TRBJ1-3; TRBD1 aligns across 10 bases. CDR3 length: 17 residues. The V segment lost 5 bases and the J segment 0 bases; nucleotides outside the gene matches: 7. Looked up from germline, CDR1 is LNHDA and CDR2 is SQIVND (reference sequence). This chain's CDR3 is CASSPRTGGISGNTIYF. CDR3 nucleotides: TGTGCCAGTAGTCCCCGGACAGGGGGTATCTCTGGAAACACCATATATTTT.

The rearrangement joins TRBV6-5 to TRBJ1-2; TRBD1 is a possible D gene (6 bases). Trimming took 2 bases from V and 4 from J, leaving 14 bases between them. CDR1 is MNHEY and CDR2 is SVGAGI in the germline V gene. The CDR3 covers 15 residues. The CDR3 region has the DNA TGTGCCAGCAGTTACGGGTCCAGGGGATCCTATGGCTACACCTTC. It yields the protein CASSYGSRGSYGYTF.

This chain joins TRBV5-4 and TRBJ2-7, with 7 positions matching TRBD1. This CDR3 is 15 amino acids long. Germline V CDR1 and CDR2: SGHNT, YYREEE (reference sequence). Trimming at V came to 5 bases and at J to 4 bases, leaving 12 bases not matched to a gene. CDR3 amino acids: CASRQQQGSDYEQYF. CDR3 DNA: TGTGCCAGCAGACAACAACAGGGGTCCGATTACGAGCAGTACTTC. The whole variable domain, remainder taken from reference TRBV5-4 and TRBJ2-7, is ETGVTQSPTHLIKTRGQQVTLRCSSQSGHNTVSWYQQALGQGPQFIFQYYREEENGRGNFPPRFSGLQFPNYSSELNVNALELDDSALYLCASRQQQGSDYEQYFGPGTRLTVT.

The gene calls are TRBV5-4 and TRBJ1-1; 7 nucleotides match TRBD1. The CDR3 has 16 residues. J lost 3 bases, V lost 1 base, and 9 bases had no gene match. CDR1 and CDR2 (germline): SGHNT, YYREEE (reference sequence). CDR3 DNA sequence: TGTGCCAGCAGCTTGAGTGGTGACAGGGCTTACACTGAAGCTTTCTTT. Its translation: CASSLSGDRAYTEAFF.

This clone occurred once. V usage is TRBV19 and J usage is TRBJ1-6; D unresolved. The V and J ends lost 3 bases and 8 bases respectively, with 14 bases between them. The CDR3 is 15 amino acids. Germline CDR1 is LNHDA and CDR2 is SQIVND (reference sequence). The CDR3 nucleotides are TGTGCCAGTAGTATCGACGGACCCGGCCATTCACCCCTCCACTTT. It encodes CASSIDGPGHSPLHF.

The gene calls are TRBV4-2 and TRBJ1-2, with 7 bases that match TRBD1. Trimming removed 0 bases from V and 6 bases from J; junction bases left unmatched: 4. This CDR3 has 14 amino acids. Germline V CDR1 and CDR2: LGHNA, YNFKEQ. The CDR3 region has the DNA TGTGCCAGCAGCCAAGAGTACAGGGGCCATGGCTACACCTTC. Encoded protein: CASSQEYRGHGYTF.

The chain recombines TRBV6-4 with TRBJ2-1; TRBD1 or TRBD2 may be the D gene (5 bases each). Per the germline V gene, CDR1 is MRHNA and CDR2 is SNTAGT. The CDR3 is 11 residues long. Trimming removed 6 bases from V and 9 bases from J, with 9 bases in between. The CDR3: CASRGTAEQFF. CDR3 nucleotide sequence: TGTGCCAGCAGGGGGACGGCTGAGCAGTTCTTC.

The rearrangement joins TRBV7-2 to TRBJ2-1, with 8 bases fitting TRBD2. The CDR3 has 16 residues. Germline CDR1 and CDR2: SGHTA and FQGNSA. Trimming took 1 base from V and 8 from J; bases not matched to a gene: 10. CDR3 loop: CASSLVPGGAWDEQFF. The CDR3 region has the DNA TGTGCCAGCAGCTTAGTCCCCGGGGGGGCGTGGGATGAGCAGTTCTTC.

The rearrangement links TRBV28 to TRBJ1-1; D may be TRBD1 (6 bases). The germline V gene encodes CDR1 MDHEN and CDR2 SYDVKM. The CDR3 runs to 16 residues. Trimming stripped 2 bases from V and 0 bases from J, with 13 bases between. As DNA, the CDR3 is TGTGCCAGCAGTTTAAACAGGGAAATAATGAACACTGAAGCTTTCTTT. It is translated as CASSLNREIMNTEAFF.

In DNA form, the CDR3 reads TGTGCCAGCAGCAAAAGACAGGGGTTGGGGGCCAACGTCCTGACTTTC. Translating it yields CASSKRQGLGANVLTF. This chain uses TRBV5-6 with TRBJ2-6; 8 bases line up with TRBD1. CDR3 length equals 16 residues. Germline CDR1 SGHDT, CDR2 YYEEEE. Unmatched junction bases numbered 7, after V lost 4 bases and J lost 4 bases.

J is TRBJ1-1 and V is TRBV15, with D perhaps TRBD1 (6 bases). The V end was cut by 2 bases, the J end by 8 bases, with 9 bases between. The CDR3 covers 12 residues. Germline CDR1 is LNHNV and CDR2 is YYDKDF (reference sequence). CDR3 DNA: TGTGCCACCAGCAGAACTACAGGGGAAGCTTTCTTT. Its translation: CATSRTTGEAFF. The whole variable domain, remainder taken from reference TRBV15 and TRBJ1-1, is DAMVIQNPRYQVTQFGKPVTLSCSQTLNHNVMYWYQQKSSQAPKLLFHYYDKDFNNEADTPDNFQSRRPNTSFCFLDIRSPGLGDTAMYLCATSRTTGEAFFGQGTRLTVV.

In the case of this clone: One end of the junction fails to match germline, which may point to a read error. The chain links TRBV10-2 to TRBJ1-2, with D unresolved. The CDR3 contains 10 residues. Germline CDR1 WSHSY, CDR2 SAAADI. CDR3 region: CASSGTFPRF. The CDR3 region has the DNA TGCGCCAGCAGTGGGACTTTTCCACGCTTC.

This chain uses TRBV28 with TRBJ1-1; TRBD1 aligns across 7 bases. V dropped 5 bases and J dropped 1; count of bases not matched to a gene: 4. The CDR3 spans 14 residues. Germline values: CDR1 MDHEN, CDR2 SYDVKM. CDR3 region: CASSLRTGNTEAFF. CDR3 DNA: TGTGCCAGCAGTCTACGGACAGGGAACACTGAAGCTTTCTTT.

The chain carries TRBV10-3 and TRBJ1-4, with 7 nucleotides matching TRBD1. After removal of 8 bases from V and 0 bases from J, the junction contained 6 bases not matched to a gene. Germline V CDR1 and CDR2: ENHRY, SYGVKD. CDR3 size: 15 residues. CDR3 loop: CAISGQDSTNEKLFF. CDR3 bases: TGTGCCATCTCCGGACAGGATTCAACTAATGAAAAACTGTTTTTT.